These 9 T cell receptor beta chains were all obtained from the same sample, sequenced in a study of blood T cells in healthy people across ages. Together with a sample-barcoded 5' primer, a J-beta primer mix was included in a second PCR lasting about 7 to 11 cycles. TCRdb fed the 5' RACE reads into MiXCR, producing one record per CDR3 protein. The sample has 800,000 to 950,000 distinct CDR3 sequences, around 48% seen once. Source material: blood. These receptors all stem from a man aged 25 to 45 in good health.

This clonotype showed up just a few times. A single base separates this from a much larger clone, so it may be a read error. This CDR3 is CASAMGGGAVGWNEQYF. The CDR3 region has the DNA TGTGCCAGCGCCATGGGCGGGGGGGCAGTAGGGTGGAATGAGCAGTACTTC. The chain combines TRBV6-4 with TRBJ2-5, with 9 bases aligning to TRBD2. With V trimmed by 8 bases and J by 11 bases, 24 bases remained unmatched. There are 17 residues in the CDR3. CDR1 is MRHNA, CDR2 SNTAGT, per germline.

The CDR3 spells CASSQAPRGAYNEQFF. The CDR3 DNA sequence: TGCGCCAGCAGCCAGGCCCCGCGGGGGGCTTACAATGAGCAGTTCTTC. V gene TRBV4-3 combines with J gene TRBJ2-1; 8 nucleotides agree with TRBD2. Germline assignment: CDR1 LGHNA and CDR2 YSLEER. The CDR3 is made up of 16 amino acids. Trimming at V came to 3 bases and at J to 4 bases, leaving 8 bases not matched to a gene.

V gene TRBV6-1 combines with J gene TRBJ2-5, with D possibly matching TRBD1 (6 bases). From germline, CDR1 is MNHNS and CDR2 SASEGT. This CDR3 has 14 residues. Deletions cut 3 bases from V and 1 base from J, with 9 bases between. CDR3 sequence: CASSETGAQETQYF. In DNA form, the CDR3 reads TGTGCCAGCAGTGAGACAGGTGCCCAAGAGACCCAGTACTTC.

As concerns this clonotype: A much larger clone differs from this one at a single base, so this may be a read error. The V and J genes are TRBV21-1 and TRBJ1-1. TRBV21-1 counts as a pseudogene. The CDR3 extends over 15 amino acids. This CDR3 reads CASSKNSSMNTEAFF. The CDR3 DNA is TGTGCCAGCAGCAAAAATAGCAGCATGAACACTGAAGCTTTCTTT.

This chain joins TRBV18 and TRBJ2-1, with no clear D. V shed 2 bases and J shed 7 bases, with 6 bases lying between them. Germline CDR1 reads KGHSH; CDR2 reads LQKENI. The CDR3 covers 12 residues. Here the CDR3 DNA reads TGTGCCAGCTCACCAGGAACAAATGAGCAGTTCTTC. Translation: CASSPGTNEQFF.

CDR3 sequence reads: CASSYTTEIQETQYF. The CDR3 nucleotides are TGCGCCAGCAGCTATACGACCGAAATCCAAGAGACCCAGTACTTC. This sequence joins TRBV4-1 and TRBJ2-5; D gene uncertain. The germline gives CDR1 MGHRA, CDR2 YSYEKL. V was trimmed by 5 bases and J by 1 base, leaving 14 bases between them. The CDR3 is 15 amino acids.

The chain combines TRBV7-2 with TRBJ2-4; D not certain. CDR3 length equals 14 residues. Trimming stripped 5 bases from V and 1 base from J, with 9 bases between. Germline V gene lookup returns CDR1 SGHTA and CDR2 FQGNSA. CDR3 sequence reads: CASSPPVAKNIQYF. For the CDR3, the DNA is TGTGCCAGCAGCCCCCCAGTGGCCAAAAACATTCAGTACTTC.

This clonotype has a handful of counts. V and J are TRBV18 and TRBJ1-1, with 7 bases matching TRBD1. CDR3 length: 14 residues. The junction had 6 bases not matched to a gene; V was cut back by 3 bases and J by 5 bases. The germline CDR1 and CDR2 sequences are KGHSH and LQKENI. CDR3: CASSPNRGGTEAFF. The CDR3 DNA is TGTGCCAGCTCACCGAACAGGGGTGGAACTGAAGCTTTCTTT.

The genes are TRBV7-9 and TRBJ1-2; perhaps TRBD1 as D (5 bases). The V and J ends lost 0 bases and 2 bases respectively, with 13 bases between them. The CDR3 loop spans 16 amino acids. Germline assignment: CDR1 SEHNR and CDR2 FQNEAQ (reference sequence). The CDR3 DNA reads as TGTGCCAGCAGCTTAGCCACGGCCCGGGGGAACTATGGCTACACCTTC. Residues: CASSLATARGNYGYTF.